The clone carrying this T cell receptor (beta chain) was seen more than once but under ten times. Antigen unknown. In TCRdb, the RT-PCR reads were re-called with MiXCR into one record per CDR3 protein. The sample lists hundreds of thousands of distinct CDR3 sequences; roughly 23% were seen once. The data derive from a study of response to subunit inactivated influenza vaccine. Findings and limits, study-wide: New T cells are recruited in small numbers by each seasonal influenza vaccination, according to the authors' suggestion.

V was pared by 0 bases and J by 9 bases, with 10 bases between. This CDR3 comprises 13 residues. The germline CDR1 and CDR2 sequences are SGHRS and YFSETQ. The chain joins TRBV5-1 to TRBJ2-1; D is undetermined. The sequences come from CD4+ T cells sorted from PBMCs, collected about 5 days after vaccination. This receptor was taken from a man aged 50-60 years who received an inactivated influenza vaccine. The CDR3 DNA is TGCGCCAGCAGCTTGGGGCCAGCCAGTGAGCAGTTCTTC. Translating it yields CASSLGPASEQFF.